This T cell receptor (beta chain) is from a study of blood T cells in healthy people across ages. Findings of the study overall: With unsorted PBMCs, a conclusive comparison of naive versus antigen-experienced cells was not possible. From one million sequenced T cells, diversity estimates were lower bounds.

This CDR3 contains 17 residues. CDR1 SGDLS and CDR2 YYNGEE come from the germline V gene. Trimming took 3 bases from V and 4 from J; bases not matched to a gene: 13. Combining a sample-barcoded 5' primer with a J-beta primer mix, a second PCR ran for 7 to 11 cycles. TCRdb recomputed calls from the 5' RACE reads with MiXCR, one row per CDR3 protein. The sample consists of about 290,000 distinct CDR3 sequences, around 27% of them appearing once. The study recruited healthy Caucasian donors from Russia who were aged roughly 6 to 100. Worth noting for this clonotype: The antigen is unknown.

The rearrangement links TRBV9 to TRBJ1-1; 9 bases align to TRBD1. The TCR comes from a woman in her 70s in good health. The sequencing input was blood. The CDR3 nucleotides are TGTGCCAGCAGCGCCGTCCCGGGACAGGGACGGGGCACTGAAGCTTTCTTT. This codes for CASSAVPGQGRGTEAFF.